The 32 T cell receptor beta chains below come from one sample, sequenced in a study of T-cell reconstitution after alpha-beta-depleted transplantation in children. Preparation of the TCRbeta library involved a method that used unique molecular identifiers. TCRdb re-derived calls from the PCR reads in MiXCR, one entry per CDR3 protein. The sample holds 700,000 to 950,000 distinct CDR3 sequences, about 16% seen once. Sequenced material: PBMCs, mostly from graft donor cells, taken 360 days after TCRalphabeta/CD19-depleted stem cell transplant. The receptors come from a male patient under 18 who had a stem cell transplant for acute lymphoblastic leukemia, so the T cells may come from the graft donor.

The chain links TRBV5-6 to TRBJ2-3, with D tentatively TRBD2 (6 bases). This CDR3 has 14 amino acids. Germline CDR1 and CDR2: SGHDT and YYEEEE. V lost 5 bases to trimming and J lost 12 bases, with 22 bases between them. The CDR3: CASRGLSTPLGQYF. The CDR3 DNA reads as TGTGCCAGCAGGGGACTTTCTACTCCCCTGGGCCAGTATTTT.

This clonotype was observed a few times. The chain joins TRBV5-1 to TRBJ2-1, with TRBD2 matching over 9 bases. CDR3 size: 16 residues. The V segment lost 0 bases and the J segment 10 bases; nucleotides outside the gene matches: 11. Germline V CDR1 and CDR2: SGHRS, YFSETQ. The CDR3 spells CASSLVAGVALREQFF. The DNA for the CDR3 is TGCGCCAGCAGCTTGGTAGCGGGAGTCGCCCTTAGAGAGCAGTTCTTC.

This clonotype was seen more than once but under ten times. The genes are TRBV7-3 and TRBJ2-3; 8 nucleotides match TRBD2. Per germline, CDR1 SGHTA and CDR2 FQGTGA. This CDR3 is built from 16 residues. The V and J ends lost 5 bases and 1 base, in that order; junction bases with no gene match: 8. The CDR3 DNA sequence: TGTGCCAGCAGCCCTAATATACTAGCGGGCACAGATACGCAGTATTTT. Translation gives CASSPNILAGTDTQYF.

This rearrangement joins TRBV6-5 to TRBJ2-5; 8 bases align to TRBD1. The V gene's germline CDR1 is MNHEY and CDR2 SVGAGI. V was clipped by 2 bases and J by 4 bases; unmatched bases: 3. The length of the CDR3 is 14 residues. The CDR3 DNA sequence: TGTGCCAGCAGTTACGTCACAGGGGGAGAGACCCAGTACTTC. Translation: CASSYVTGGETQYF.

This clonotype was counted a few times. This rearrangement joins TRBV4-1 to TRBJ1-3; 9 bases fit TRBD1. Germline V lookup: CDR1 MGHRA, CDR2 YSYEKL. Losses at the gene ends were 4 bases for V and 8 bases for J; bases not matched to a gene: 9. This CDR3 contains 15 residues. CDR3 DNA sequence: TGCGCCAGCAGCCGGACAGGGGAGACCCCCCACACCATATATTTT. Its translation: CASSRTGETPHTIYF.

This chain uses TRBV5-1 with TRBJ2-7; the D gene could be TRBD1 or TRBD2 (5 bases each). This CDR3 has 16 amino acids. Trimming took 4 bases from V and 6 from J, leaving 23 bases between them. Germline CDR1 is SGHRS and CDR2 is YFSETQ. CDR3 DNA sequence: TGCGCCAGCAGCGTTTCATCCGGGACCGGATTTGTCGAGCAGTACTTC. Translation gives CASSVSSGTGFVEQYF.

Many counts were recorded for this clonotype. CDR3 protein: CASSWGTGGSDEQFF. The CDR3 nucleotides are TGCGCCAGCAGCTGGGGGACAGGGGGCTCGGATGAGCAGTTCTTC. The chain links TRBV5-1 to TRBJ2-1; 12 bases are a match to TRBD1. Germline CDR1 reads SGHRS; CDR2 reads YFSETQ. The CDR3 is made up of 15 amino acids. V gave up 3 bases and J gave up 8 bases; unmatched junction bases: 6.

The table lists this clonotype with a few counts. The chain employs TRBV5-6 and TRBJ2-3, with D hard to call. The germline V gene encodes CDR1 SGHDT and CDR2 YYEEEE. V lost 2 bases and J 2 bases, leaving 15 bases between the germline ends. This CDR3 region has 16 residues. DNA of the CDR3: TGTGCCAGCAGCTTAAGATCGATCGAGGTCACAGATACGCAGTATTTT. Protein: CASSLRSIEVTDTQYF.

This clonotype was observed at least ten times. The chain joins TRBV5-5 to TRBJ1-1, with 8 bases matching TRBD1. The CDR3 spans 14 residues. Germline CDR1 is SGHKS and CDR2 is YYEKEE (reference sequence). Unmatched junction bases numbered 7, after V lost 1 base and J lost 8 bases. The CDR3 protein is CASSLQDRVGEAFF. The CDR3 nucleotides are TGTGCCAGCAGCTTGCAGGACAGGGTCGGCGAAGCTTTCTTT.

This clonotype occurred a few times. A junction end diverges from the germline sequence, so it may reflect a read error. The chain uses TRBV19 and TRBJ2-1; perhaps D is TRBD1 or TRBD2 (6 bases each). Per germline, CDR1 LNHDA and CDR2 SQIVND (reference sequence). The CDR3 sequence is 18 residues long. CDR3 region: CASSIASRGADSYNEQFF. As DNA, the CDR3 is TGTGCCAGTAGCATAGCCTCAAGGGGGGCGGACTCCTACAATGAGCAGTTCTTC.

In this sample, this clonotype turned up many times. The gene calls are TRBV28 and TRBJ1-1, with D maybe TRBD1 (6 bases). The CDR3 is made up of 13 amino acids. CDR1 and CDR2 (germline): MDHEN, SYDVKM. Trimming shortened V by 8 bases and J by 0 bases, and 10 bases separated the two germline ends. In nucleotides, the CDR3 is TGTGCCAGCCAGGGGCGGATGAACACTGAAGCTTTCTTT. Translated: CASQGRMNTEAFF. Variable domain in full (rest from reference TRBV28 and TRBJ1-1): DVKVTQSSRYLVKRTGEKVFLECVQDMDHENMFWYRQDPGLGLRLIYFSYDVKMKEKGDIPEGYSVSREKKERFSLILESASTNQTSMYLCASQGRMNTEAFFGQGTRLTVV.

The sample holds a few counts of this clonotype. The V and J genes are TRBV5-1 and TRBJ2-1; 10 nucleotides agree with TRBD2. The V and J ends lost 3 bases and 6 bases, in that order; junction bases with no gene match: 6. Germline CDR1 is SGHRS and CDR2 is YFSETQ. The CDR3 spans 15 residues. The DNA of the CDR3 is TGCGCCAGCAGCTACCAATTAGCGGGAGGCAATGAGCAGTTCTTC. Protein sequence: CASSYQLAGGNEQFF.

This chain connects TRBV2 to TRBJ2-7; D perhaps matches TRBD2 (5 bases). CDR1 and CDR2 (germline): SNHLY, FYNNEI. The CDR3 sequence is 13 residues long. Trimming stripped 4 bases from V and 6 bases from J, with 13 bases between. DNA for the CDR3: TGTGCCAGCAGTGGGTGGGAGCGGCGCGAGCAGTACTTC. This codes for CASSGWERREQYF. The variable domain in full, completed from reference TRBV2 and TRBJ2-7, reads EPEVTQTPSHQVTQMGQEVILRCVPISNHLYFYWYRQILGQKVEFLVSFYNNEISEKSEIFDDQFSVERPDGSNFTLKIRSTKLEDSAMYFCASSGWERREQYFGPGTRLTVT.

This chain's CDR3 is CASSPLAGGGNIQYF. For the CDR3, the DNA is TGTGCCAGCAGTCCCTTAGCGGGAGGGGGAAACATTCAGTACTTC. The gene calls are TRBV12-3 or TRBV12-4 and TRBJ2-4; 11 bases fit TRBD2. Losses at the gene ends were 5 bases for V and 6 bases for J; bases not matched to a gene: 6. The CDR3 runs 15 residues.

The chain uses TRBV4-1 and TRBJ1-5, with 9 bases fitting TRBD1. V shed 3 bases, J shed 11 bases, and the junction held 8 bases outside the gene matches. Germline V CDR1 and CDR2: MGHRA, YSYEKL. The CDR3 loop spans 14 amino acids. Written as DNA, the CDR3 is TGCGCCAGCAGCCACTCCGGGACAGGGTCTGCCCAGCATTTT. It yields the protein CASSHSGTGSAQHF.

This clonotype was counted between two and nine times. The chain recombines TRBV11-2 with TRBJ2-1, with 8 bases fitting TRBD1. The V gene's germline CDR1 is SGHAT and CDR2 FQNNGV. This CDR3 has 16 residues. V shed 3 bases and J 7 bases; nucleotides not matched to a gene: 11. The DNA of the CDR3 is TGTGCCAGCAGCTTCCCGACAGGGGTTTTAAGGAATGAGCAGTTCTTC. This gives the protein CASSFPTGVLRNEQFF.

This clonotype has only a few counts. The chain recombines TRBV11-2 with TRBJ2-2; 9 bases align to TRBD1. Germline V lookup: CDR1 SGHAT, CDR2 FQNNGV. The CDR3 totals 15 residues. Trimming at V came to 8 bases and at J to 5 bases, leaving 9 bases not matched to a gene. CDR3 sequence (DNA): TGTGCCAGCGAAAAGACAGGGGGGAGGACCGGGGAGCTGTTTTTT. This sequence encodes CASEKTGGRTGELFF.

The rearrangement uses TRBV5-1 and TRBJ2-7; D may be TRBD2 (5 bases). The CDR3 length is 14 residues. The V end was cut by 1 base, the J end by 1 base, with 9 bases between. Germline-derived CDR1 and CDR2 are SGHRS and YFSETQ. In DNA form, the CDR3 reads TGCGCCAGCAGCTTGTTGGAGGAGTCCTACGAGCAGTACTTC. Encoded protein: CASSLLEESYEQYF.

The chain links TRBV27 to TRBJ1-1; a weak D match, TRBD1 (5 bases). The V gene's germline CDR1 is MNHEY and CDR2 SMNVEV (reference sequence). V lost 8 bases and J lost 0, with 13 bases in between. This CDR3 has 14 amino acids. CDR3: CASRQSLMNTEAFF. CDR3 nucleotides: TGTGCCAGCCGACAGAGCCTTATGAACACTGAAGCTTTCTTT.

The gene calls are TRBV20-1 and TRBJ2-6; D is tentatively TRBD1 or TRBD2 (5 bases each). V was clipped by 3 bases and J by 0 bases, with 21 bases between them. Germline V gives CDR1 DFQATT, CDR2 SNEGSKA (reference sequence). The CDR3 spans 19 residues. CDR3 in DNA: TGCAGTGCTAGGCCCCCGACGTTGGGGACCCGCTCTGGGGCCAACGTCCTGACTTTC. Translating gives CSARPPTLGTRSGANVLTF.

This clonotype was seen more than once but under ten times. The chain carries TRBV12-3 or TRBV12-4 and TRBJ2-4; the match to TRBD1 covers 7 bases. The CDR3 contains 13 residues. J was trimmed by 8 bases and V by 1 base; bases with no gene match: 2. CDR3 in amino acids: CASSLGDSHIQYF. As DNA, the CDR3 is TGTGCCAGCAGTTTAGGGGACAGCCACATTCAGTACTTC.

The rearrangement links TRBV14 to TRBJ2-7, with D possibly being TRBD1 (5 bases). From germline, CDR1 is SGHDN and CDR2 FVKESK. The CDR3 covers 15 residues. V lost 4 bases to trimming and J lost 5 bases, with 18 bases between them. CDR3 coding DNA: TGTGCCAGCAGCCCCCTGATAGGGGTGGCCAACGAGCAGTACTTC. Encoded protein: CASSPLIGVANEQYF.

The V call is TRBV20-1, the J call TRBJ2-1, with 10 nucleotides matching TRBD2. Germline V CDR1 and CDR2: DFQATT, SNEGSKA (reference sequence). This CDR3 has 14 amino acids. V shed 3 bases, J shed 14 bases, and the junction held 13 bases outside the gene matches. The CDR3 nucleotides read TGCAGTGCTAGCAGCCTAGCGGGAGACCTCATCGAGTTCTTC. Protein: CSASSLAGDLIEFF.

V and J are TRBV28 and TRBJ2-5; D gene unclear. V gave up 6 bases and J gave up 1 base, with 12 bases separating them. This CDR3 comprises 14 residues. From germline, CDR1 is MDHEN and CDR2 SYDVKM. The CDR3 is CASSLNIPQETQYF. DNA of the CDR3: TGTGCCAGCAGCTTAAACATCCCCCAAGAGACCCAGTACTTC.

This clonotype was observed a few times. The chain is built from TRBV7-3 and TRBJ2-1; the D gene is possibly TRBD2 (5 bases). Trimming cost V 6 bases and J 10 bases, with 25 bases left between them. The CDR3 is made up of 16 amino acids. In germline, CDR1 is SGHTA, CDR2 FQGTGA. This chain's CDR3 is CASRSNRGALQKEQFF. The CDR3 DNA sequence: TGTGCCAGCAGATCCAATCGGGGAGCCCTCCAGAAGGAGCAGTTCTTC.

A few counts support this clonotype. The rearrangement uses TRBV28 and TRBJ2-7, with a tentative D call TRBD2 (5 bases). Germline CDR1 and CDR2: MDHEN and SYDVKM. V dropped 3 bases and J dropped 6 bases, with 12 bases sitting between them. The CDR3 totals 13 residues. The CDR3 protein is CASSFGIPGEQYF. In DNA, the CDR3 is TGTGCCAGCAGTTTCGGGATCCCTGGCGAGCAGTACTTC.

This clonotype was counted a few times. The CDR3 nucleotides read TGTGCCAGCAGCTTAGAGGTTGGTAGAGGGAATGAGCAGTTCTTC. It codes for CASSLEVGRGNEQFF. The genes are TRBV7-9 and TRBJ2-1; the D gene is possibly TRBD2 (5 bases). Deletions cut 1 base from V and 7 bases from J, with 14 bases between. CDR3 length: 15 residues. CDR1 SEHNR and CDR2 FQNEAQ come from the germline V gene (reference sequence).

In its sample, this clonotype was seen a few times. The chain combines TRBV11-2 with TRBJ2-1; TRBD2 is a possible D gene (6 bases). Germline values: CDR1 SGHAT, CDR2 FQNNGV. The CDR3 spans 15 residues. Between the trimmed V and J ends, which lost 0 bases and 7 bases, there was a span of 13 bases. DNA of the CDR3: TGTGCCAGCAGCTTAGATCTTCGGGAGAGGAATGAGCAGTTCTTC. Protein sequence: CASSLDLRERNEQFF.

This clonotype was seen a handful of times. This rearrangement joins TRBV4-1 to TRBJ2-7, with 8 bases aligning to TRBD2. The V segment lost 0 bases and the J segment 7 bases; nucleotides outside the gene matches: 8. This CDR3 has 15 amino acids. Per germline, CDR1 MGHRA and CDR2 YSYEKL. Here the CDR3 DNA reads TGCGCCAGCAGCCAAGATTGGCGGGAGGTCGGAGAGCAGTACTTC. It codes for CASSQDWREVGEQYF.

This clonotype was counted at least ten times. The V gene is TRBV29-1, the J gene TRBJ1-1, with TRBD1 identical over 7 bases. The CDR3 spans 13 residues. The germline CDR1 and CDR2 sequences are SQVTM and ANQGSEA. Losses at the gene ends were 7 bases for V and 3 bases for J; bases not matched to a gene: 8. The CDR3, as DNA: TGCAGCGCCCAGACAGGGACATACACTGAAGCTTTCTTT. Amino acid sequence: CSAQTGTYTEAFF.

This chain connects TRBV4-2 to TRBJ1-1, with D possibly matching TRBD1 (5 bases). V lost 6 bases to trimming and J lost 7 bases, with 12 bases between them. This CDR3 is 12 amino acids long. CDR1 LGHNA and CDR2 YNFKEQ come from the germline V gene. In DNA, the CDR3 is TGTGCCAGCAGGGCAGGGCTCGTTGAAGCTTTCTTT. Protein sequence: CASRAGLVEAFF.

CDR3 DNA: TGCAGCGGGGGACAGGGACTGCAGTTCTTC. Protein: CSGGQGLQFF. This sequence joins TRBV29-1 and TRBJ2-1; TRBD1 agrees at 9 bases. CDR3 length: 10 residues. Trimming removed 7 bases from V and 12 bases from J; junction bases left unmatched: 4. Germline-derived CDR1 and CDR2 are SQVTM and ANQGSEA.